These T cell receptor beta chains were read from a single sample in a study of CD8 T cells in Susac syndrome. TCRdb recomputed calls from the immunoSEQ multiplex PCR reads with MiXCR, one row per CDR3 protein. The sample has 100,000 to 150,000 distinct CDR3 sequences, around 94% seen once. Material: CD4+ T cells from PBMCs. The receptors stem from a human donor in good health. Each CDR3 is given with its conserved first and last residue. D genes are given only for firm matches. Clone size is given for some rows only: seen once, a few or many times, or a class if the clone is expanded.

CASSQDGLLGTEAFF	TGCGCCAGCAGCCAAGATGGTCTCCTGGGCACTGAAGCTTTCTTT	TRBV4-1	TRBJ1-1	.	.
CASSQEHSGLPGRRNTIYF	TGTGCCAGCAGCCAAGAGCACTCAGGGCTGCCGGGGCGCCGGAACACCATATATTTT	TRBV3-1	TRBJ1-3	.	.
CASSLDRGLGGYTF	TGTGCCAGCAGTTTAGACAGGGGGCTAGGAGGCTACACCTTC	TRBV12-3/TRBV12-4	TRBJ1-2	.	TRBD1
CATSRGGDGYTF	TGTGCCACCAGCAGGGGTGGAGATGGCTACACCTTC	TRBV15	TRBJ1-2	.	.
CASSPMPAGGPYEQYF	TGCGCCAGCAGCCCAATGCCAGCGGGAGGTCCCTACGAGCAGTACTTC	TRBV4-3	TRBJ2-7	.	TRBD2
CASSNHWGGTLNGYTF	TGTGCCAGTAGCAACCATTGGGGTGGGACACTGAATGGCTACACCTTC	TRBV19	TRBJ1-2	.	.
CSARGRKNTEAFF	TGCAGTGCTAGGGGTCGCAAGAACACTGAAGCTTTCTTT	TRBV20-1	TRBJ1-1	.	.
CASMRRDRGSYEQYF	TGTGCCAGCATGAGGCGGGACAGGGGATCCTACGAGCAGTACTTC	TRBV2	TRBJ2-7	.	TRBD1
CASSRSPRTGGDEQYF	TGCGCCAGCAGCCGGAGTCCACGGACAGGGGGCGACGAGCAGTACTTC	TRBV5-1	TRBJ2-7	.	TRBD1
CASRRQGASFF	TGTGCCAGCAGACGACAGGGGGCTTCTTTCTTT	TRBV12-3/TRBV12-4	TRBJ1-1	.	TRBD1
CASKTDRGYVFVNEQYF	TGTGCCAGCAAAACCGACAGGGGATATGTTTTCGTCAACGAGCAGTACTTC	TRBV12-3/TRBV12-4	TRBJ2-7	.	TRBD1
CSGTDIGAQYF	TGCAGCGGAACCGACATCGGGGCCCAGTACTTC	TRBV29-1	TRBJ2-5	.	.
CSATPTRVSEGNTIYF	TGCAGTGCTACCCCCACGCGGGTATCAGAAGGAAACACCATATATTTT	TRBV20-1	TRBJ1-3	.	.
CSARYAQETQYF	TGCAGTGCTAGGTACGCCCAAGAGACCCAGTACTTC	TRBV20-1	TRBJ2-5	.	.
CASSPSARGPEAFF	TGTGCCAGCAGCCCCTCGGCCAGGGGACCTGAAGCTTTCTTT	TRBV7-9	TRBJ1-1	.	.
CASSVVDPGNTQYF	TGTGCCAGCAGCGTAGTTGATCCTGGGAATACGCAGTATTTT	TRBV9	TRBJ2-3	.	.
CSVEREIQGEQYF	TGCAGCGTTGAACGCGAGATCCAGGGCGAGCAGTACTTC	TRBV29-1	TRBJ2-7	.	.
CAISVGTSGLEQYF	TGTGCCATCAGTGTAGGGACTAGCGGCCTCGAGCAGTACTTC	TRBV10-3	TRBJ2-7	.	TRBD2
CSATGGGGNTGELFF	TGCAGTGCTACCGGAGGGGGAGGGAACACCGGGGAGCTGTTTTTT	TRBV20-1	TRBJ2-2	once	.
CASRWDAGENTEAFF	TGTGCCAGCAGATGGGACGCGGGGGAGAACACTGAAGCTTTCTTT	TRBV6-5	TRBJ1-1	.	.
CASSLGLAGGPGPDTQYF	TGTGCCAGCAGTTTGGGACTAGCGGGAGGGCCCGGCCCAGATACGCAGTATTTT	TRBV12-3/TRBV12-4	TRBJ2-3	.	TRBD2
CASSQDRWIEETQYF	TGTGCCAGCAGCCAAGATCGGTGGATTGAAGAGACCCAGTACTTC	TRBV3-1	TRBJ2-5	.	.
CASRSEQGRYNEQFF	TGTGCCAGCAGATCTGAACAGGGGAGATACAATGAGCAGTTCTTC	TRBV6-5	TRBJ2-1	.	TRBD1